This passage covers 26 T cell receptor beta chains from one sample sequenced in a study of T cells in Graves' hyperthyroidism and ophthalmopathy. Authors of the study amplified TCR beta CDR3 regions from RNA transcripts. First-round RT-PCR targeting the TCR CDR3 was performed with the HTBI primer set. TCRdb re-called the multiplex PCR reads through MiXCR, storing one row per CDR3 protein. The data show 500,000 to 800,000 distinct CDR3 sequences, with more than 14% seen just once and around 12% held by the top ten. Input material: blood. These receptors were taken from a woman aged 45-60 years with Graves' ophthalmopathy.

This clonotype was counted ten times or more. This chain connects TRBV7-8 to TRBJ2-7; possible D gene TRBD2, 6 bases. Germline V gives CDR1 SGHVS, CDR2 FQNEAQ. This CDR3 has 15 residues. Trimming took 0 bases from V and 2 from J, leaving 11 bases between them. The CDR3 loop reads CASSLARGGTYEQYF. CDR3 in DNA: TGTGCCAGCAGCTTAGCGCGTGGGGGGACCTACGAGCAGTACTTC.

This clonotype was counted between two and nine times. V usage is TRBV6-1 and J usage is TRBJ2-7, with 10 nucleotides matching TRBD1. This CDR3 region has 15 residues. The J segment lost 3 bases and the V segment lost 7 bases, leaving 9 bases of the junction unmatched. The germline V gene encodes CDR1 MNHNS and CDR2 SASEGT. The DNA of the CDR3 is TGTGCCAGCACCGCCGCCGGGACAGGGGACTACGAGCAGTACTTC. This translates into CASTAAGTGDYEQYF.

On this clonotype itself: Since a much larger clone is just one base distant, this may be a read error. This rearrangement joins TRBV6-2 or TRBV6-3 to TRBJ1-2; 9 bases match TRBD1. Germline CDR1 and CDR2: MNHEY and SVGEGT. This CDR3 has 15 residues. The CDR3: CAGRRSGQGMDGYTF. DNA for the CDR3: TGTGCCGGCAGACGGAGTGGACAGGGGATGGATGGCTACACCTTC.

This chain joins TRBV7-9 and TRBJ1-1, with 7 bases that match TRBD1. This CDR3 has 15 amino acids. The germline V gene has CDR1 SEHNR and CDR2 FQNEAQ (reference sequence). J gave up 1 base and V 4 bases, and 6 bases lay outside the gene matches. CDR3 sequence: CASSSGTASNTEAFF. CDR3 bases: TGTGCCAGCAGCTCTGGGACAGCGTCGAACACTGAAGCTTTCTTT.

The genes are TRBV7-2 and TRBJ1-2, with 7 positions matching TRBD1. The CDR3 sequence is 17 residues long. The trim removed 1 base at V and 1 base at J, leaving 9 bases unmatched. Looked up from germline, CDR1 is SGHTA and CDR2 is FQGNSA. CDR3 in amino acids: CASSLVATGSYNYGYTF. The CDR3 DNA is TGTGCCAGCAGCTTAGTAGCGACAGGGTCTTATAACTATGGCTACACCTTC.

This clonotype is a singleton in its sample. This may come from a read error, since a much larger clone is one base off. The J gene is TRBJ1-1, the V gene TRBV5-1, with no clear D. Germline values: CDR1 SGHRS, CDR2 YFSETQ. The CDR3 is made up of 13 amino acids. The DNA of the CDR3 is TGCACCAGCAGCTTGAAGGGTTCCACTGAAGCTTTCTTT. Protein sequence: CTSSLKGSTEAFF.

This clonotype was counted many times. The chain combines TRBV7-9 with TRBJ2-7, with a tentative D call TRBD2 (6 bases). Germline V gene sequence: CDR1 SEHNR, CDR2 FQNEAQ (reference sequence). The CDR3 has 17 amino acids. Between the trimmed V and J ends, which lost 1 base and 3 bases, there was a span of 19 bases. DNA of the CDR3: TGTGCCAGCAGCTTAGGGGGGGTTAGCGACCCCTTCTACGAGCAGTACTTC. Translation: CASSLGGVSDPFYEQYF.

The chain couples TRBV4-1 to TRBJ2-7, with 12 bases fitting TRBD2. Germline lookup yields CDR1 MGHRA and CDR2 YSYEKL. V shed 8 bases and J 0 bases; nucleotides not matched to a gene: 11. The CDR3 totals 17 residues. The CDR3 region has the DNA TGCGCCAGCGGTAGATTGGCTAGCGGGAGGGTCTCCTACGAGCAGTACTTC. Translation gives CASGRLASGRVSYEQYF.

Points on this clonotype: No DNA is shown, since the ends of the CDR3 on it are uncertain; the CDR3 is the one TCRdb lists. The chain couples TRBV28 to TRBJ1-5; the tabulated D call, TRBD1, remains unverified against the DNA. Germline V gene data show CDR1 as MDHEN and CDR2 as SYDVKM. A total of 12 residues make up the CDR3, ends included. CDR3 in amino acids: CASSFFGQGAHF.

Comment on this clonotype: A much bigger clone sits one base away, suggesting this may be a read error. The V call is TRBV6-5, the J call TRBJ1-1; unclear D gene. Trimming pared 0 bases from V and 0 bases from J, leaving 8 bases between. Germline CDR1 MNHEY, CDR2 SVGAGI. The CDR3 has 15 amino acids. As DNA, the CDR3 is TGTGCCAGCAGTTACTCGTCCAGCATGAACACTGAAGCTTTCTTT. This translates into CASSYSSSMNTEAFF.

This clonotype was seen at least ten times. V usage is TRBV12-3 or TRBV12-4 and J usage is TRBJ2-1, with a weak D call TRBD2 (6 bases). The CDR3 has 14 amino acids. Trimming stripped 6 bases from V and 5 bases from J, with 14 bases between. The CDR3 nucleotides read TGTGCCAGCAGCCCGACTAGTCGGCACAATGAGCAGTTCTTC. Its translation: CASSPTSRHNEQFF.

The chain carries TRBV28 and TRBJ2-2, with 12 bases that match TRBD2. CDR1 and CDR2 (germline): MDHEN, SYDVKM. CDR3 size: 18 residues. The V and J ends lost 1 base and 3 bases, in that order; junction bases with no gene match: 6. DNA for the CDR3: TGTGCCAGCAGTTTATTTCTAGCGGGAGGGCCGCACACCGGGGAGCTGTTTTTT. It is translated as CASSLFLAGGPHTGELFF.

This clonotype has just a few counts. The chain combines TRBV7-9 with TRBJ2-1, with D possibly being TRBD1 or TRBD2 (5 bases each). Deletions cut 3 bases from V and 8 bases from J, with 23 bases between. CDR1 and CDR2 from the germline V gene are SEHNR and FQNEAQ (reference sequence). There are 17 residues in the CDR3. CDR3 DNA: TGTGCCAGCAGCTTTTTTGTCGGACAAGACCGAGGGTATGAGCAGTTCTTC. The encoded protein is CASSFFVGQDRGYEQFF.

The chain combines TRBV7-2 with TRBJ2-1; a possible D gene is TRBD2 (6 bases). V lost 5 bases and J 3 bases, leaving 14 bases between the germline ends. Per the germline V gene, CDR1 is SGHTA and CDR2 is FQGNSA. CDR3 length: 15 amino acids. Here the CDR3 reads CASSPPGVNYNEQFF. CDR3 sequence (DNA): TGTGCCAGCAGCCCACCGGGGGTAAACTACAATGAGCAGTTCTTC.

This clonotype appeared many times. V usage is TRBV3-1 and J usage is TRBJ2-7; 8 bases are a match to TRBD1. Germline CDR1 is LGHDT and CDR2 is YNNKEL (reference sequence). Losses at the gene ends were 4 bases for V and 4 bases for J; bases not matched to a gene: 6. This CDR3 spans 14 amino acids. Written as DNA, the CDR3 is TGTGCCAGCAGCCCCACAGGGGGTGCATACGAGCAGTACTTC. It codes for CASSPTGGAYEQYF.

This clonotype appeared many times. The J gene is TRBJ1-1, the V gene TRBV18; no reliable D call. From germline, CDR1 is KGHSH and CDR2 LQKENI. The CDR3 length is 14 residues. Trimming removed 2 bases at V and 4 bases at J, with 11 bases between. The CDR3 DNA reads TGTGCCAGCTCACCAGAGGTGCTGGGCACTGAAGCTTTCTTT. Translation: CASSPEVLGTEAFF.

This clonotype was recorded a few times. The V and J genes are TRBV6-1 and TRBJ2-5; D is possibly TRBD2 (5 bases). The CDR3 contains 15 residues. V lost 8 bases to trimming and J lost 4 bases, with 20 bases between them. Germline assignment: CDR1 MNHNS and CDR2 SASEGT. CDR3 sequence: CASPSGSGFRETQYF. The CDR3 bases are TGTGCCAGCCCTTCGGGAAGTGGATTCAGAGAGACCCAGTACTTC.

This clonotype was seen many times. The chain links TRBV12-3 or TRBV12-4 to TRBJ1-3; 7 bases align to TRBD1. V lost 5 bases to trimming and J lost 0 bases; unmatched junction nucleotides: 4. CDR3 size: 15 residues. CDR3 amino acids: CASSDRVTSGNTIYF. CDR3 coding DNA: TGTGCCAGCAGTGACAGGGTCACCTCTGGAAACACCATATATTTT.

This clonotype was seen only a few times. A read error may be the cause here, since a much bigger clone is one base away. The chain links TRBV2 to TRBJ2-5; 10 nucleotides line up with TRBD2. From germline, CDR1 is SNHLY and CDR2 FYNNEI. After removal of 4 bases from V and 7 bases from J, the junction contained 6 bases not matched to a gene. The CDR3 loop spans 14 amino acids. CDR3 nucleotide sequence: TGTGCCAGCAGTGGAGCGGGAGGGCCGGGGACCCAGTACTTC. This translates into CASSGAGGPGTQYF.

In its sample, this clonotype was seen many times. The CDR3 DNA reads as TGTGCCTGGACTAACGGCGGGAGTGTGGCCGGGGAGCTGTTTTTT. It encodes CAWTNGGSVAGELFF. The gene calls are TRBV30 and TRBJ2-2; TRBD2 matches 7 bases. Unmatched junction bases numbered 11, after V lost 4 bases and J lost 6 bases. Germline CDR1 is GTSNPN and CDR2 is SVGIG (reference sequence). The CDR3 runs 15 residues.

This clonotype has only a few counts. The chain recombines TRBV27 with TRBJ2-7; possibly TRBD1 or TRBD2 for D (6 bases each). Germline V gene sequence: CDR1 MNHEY, CDR2 SMNVEV (reference sequence). V was cut by 0 bases and J by 5 bases, with 14 bases left in between. The CDR3 totals 15 residues. The CDR3 is CASSLSGQGEDEQYF. The CDR3 DNA is TGTGCCAGCAGTTTATCGGGACAAGGGGAGGACGAGCAGTACTTC.

This clonotype was seen repeatedly, ten times or more. The CDR3 sequence: CASGLVGANYGYTF. The CDR3 region has the DNA TGTGCTAGTGGTTTGGTAGGGGCCAACTATGGCTACACCTTC. The chain joins TRBV12-5 to TRBJ1-2, with TRBD1 as a possible D gene (5 bases). The CDR3 length is 14 residues. Germline V CDR1 and CDR2: LGHNT, FRNRAP. The ends were cut back, 0 bases at V and 2 bases at J, with 7 bases in the middle.

There are many counts of this clonotype. The chain recombines TRBV5-1 with TRBJ1-1; TRBD1 matches 11 bases. The germline CDR1 and CDR2 sequences are SGHRS and YFSETQ. The junction had 3 bases not matched to a gene; V was cut back by 0 bases and J by 11 bases. This CDR3 has 13 amino acids. The CDR3 DNA is TGCGCCAGCAGCTTGGGGACAGGGGGCCAGGCTTTCTTT. Translation: CASSLGTGGQAFF.

This clonotype showed up many times. The chain joins TRBV3-1 to TRBJ1-2, with a weak D call TRBD1 (6 bases). V lost 4 bases, J lost 4 bases, and 19 bases lay in between. The CDR3 sequence is 16 residues long. Germline assignment: CDR1 LGHDT and CDR2 YNNKEL (reference sequence). CDR3 DNA sequence: TGTGCCAGCAGCCCAACCGGGACACCCTGGACCTATGGCTACACCTTC. Protein: CASSPTGTPWTYGYTF.

This clonotype has a count of ten or more. V is TRBV28 and J is TRBJ1-2; tentatively, D is TRBD1 (5 bases). Germline V gives CDR1 MDHEN, CDR2 SYDVKM. V was clipped by 3 bases and J by 4 bases, with 9 bases between them. This CDR3 is built from 13 residues. CDR3 sequence (DNA): TGTGCCAGCAGTTTGGGGCAGGGCTATGGCTACACCTTC. This translates into CASSLGQGYGYTF.

This sequence joins TRBV5-4 and TRBJ1-3; TRBD1 is a possible D gene (5 bases). CDR1 and CDR2 from the germline V gene are SGHNT and YYREEE (reference sequence). The CDR3 contains 16 residues. V lost 0 bases and J 0 bases, leaving 10 bases between the germline ends. The DNA of the CDR3 is TGTGCCAGCAGCTTGGGAGCAGGGAGCTCTGGAAACACCATATATTTT. Translation: CASSLGAGSSGNTIYF.